The sequence of this T cell receptor beta chain was determined in a study of identical twins. Findings of the study overall: Analyses of zero insertions could be partly confounded by invariant MAIT and iNKT cells. Twin sharing of out-of-frame TCR alpha was underestimated by models in monozygotic pairs. Insertions ran lower in abundant cord blood beta clonotypes, though not in memory repertoires.

TCRdb itself ran the 5' RACE reads through MiXCR, one entry per CDR3 protein. The table has some 1,600,000 distinct CDR3 sequences, less than 35% seen once. Germline CDR1 is MNHEY and CDR2 is SVGAGI. This CDR3 has 15 amino acids. Unmatched junction bases numbered 6, after V lost 4 bases and J lost 0 bases. Every donor was a healthy Caucasian. This clonotype was observed a single time. The antigen is not known. A much larger clonotype is one base distant, so this may be a read error. What was sequenced was cord blood. This chain uses TRBV6-5 with TRBJ2-7; 7 nucleotides agree with TRBD1. The receptor comes from a newborn girl in good health. In nucleotides, the CDR3 is TGTGCCAGCAGTTGCCGACAGGGTCGCTCCTACGAGCAGTACTTC. Translation gives CASSCRQGRSYEQYF.